One and the same sample provided the 20 T cell receptor beta chains below, sequenced in a study of blood T cell repertoires in COVID-19 (dated by TCRdb to the early 2020s). The library was generated by the immunoSEQ multiplex PCR assay. The source is immuneACCESS, and TCRdb retained only in-frame sequences with V and J called. Part of the clones is not carried over; for the studies checked, unresolved V genes explain less than half of this, and the remainder is unexplained. The sample table contains about 160,000 clones; only one count was recorded for approximately 80% of them. 9.5% to 13% of the sample is held by the ten biggest clonotypes. Sequenced sample: peripheral blood. All receptors come from a human donor in a cohort sampled during active COVID-19.

The J gene is TRBJ1-6, the V gene TRBV19; no definite D call. CDR1 and CDR2 (germline): LNHDA, SQIVND (reference sequence). Trimming cost V 0 bases and J 9 bases, with 9 bases left between them. The CDR3 loop spans 14 amino acids. CDR3 residues: CASSIERGFSPLHF. CDR3 DNA sequence: TGTGCCAGTAGTATAGAACGAGGGTTTTCACCCCTCCACTTT. Variable domain in full (rest from reference TRBV19 and TRBJ1-6): DGGITQSPKYLFRKEGQNVTLSCEQNLNHDAMYWYRQDPGQGLRLIYYSQIVNDFQKGDIAEGYSVSREKKESFPLTVTSAQKNPTAFYLCASSIERGFSPLHFGNGTRLTVT.

This rearrangement joins TRBV5-1 to TRBJ2-5; D may be TRBD2 (7 bases). This CDR3 has 15 residues. Germline V gene lookup returns CDR1 SGHRS and CDR2 YFSETQ. With 2 bases removed from V and 4 bases from J, the gap between germline ends came to 15 bases. The CDR3 bases are TGCGCCAGCAGCTTAAGGGGGGGGCCGGGAGAGACCCAGTACTTC. This gives the protein CASSLRGGPGETQYF.

This sequence joins TRBV5-1 and TRBJ2-3; TRBD2 agrees at 7 bases. Germline V gene data show CDR1 as SGHRS and CDR2 as YFSETQ. There are 16 residues in the CDR3. V was pared by 0 bases and J by 2 bases, with 6 bases of the junction left unmatched. The CDR3 reads CASSLVSGAATDTQYF. DNA of the CDR3: TGCGCCAGCAGCTTGGTCAGCGGGGCAGCCACAGATACGCAGTATTTT.

V gene TRBV29-1 combines with J gene TRBJ2-5, with D unclear. The germline V gene has CDR1 SQVTM and CDR2 ANQGSEA. The CDR3 is 11 residues long. Trimming took 7 bases from V and 7 from J, leaving 13 bases between them. CDR3 protein: CSANGFGTQYF. The CDR3 bases are TGCAGCGCCAACGGGTTTGGGACCCAGTACTTC.

The rearrangement links TRBV11-2 to TRBJ1-1; 9 bases are a match to TRBD1. CDR1 is SGHAT and CDR2 is FQNNGV in the germline V gene. This CDR3 has 12 amino acids. The ends lost 3 bases at V and 8 bases at J; junction bases unmatched: 1. The CDR3 sequence: CASSFGQGEAFF. For the CDR3, the DNA is TGTGCCAGCAGCTTCGGACAGGGGGAAGCTTTCTTT.

The CDR3 DNA sequence: TGTGCCTGGAGTGTACCGAGCGGGGGGCAACAGCCCCAGCATTTT. Residues: CAWSVPSGGQQPQHF. This rearrangement joins TRBV30 to TRBJ1-5; the D gene is possibly TRBD1 (6 bases). Deletions cut 0 bases from V and 7 bases from J, with 16 bases between. CDR1 and CDR2 from the germline V gene are GTSNPN and SVGIG (reference sequence). This CDR3 is built from 15 residues.

This sequence joins TRBV7-9 and TRBJ1-1, with TRBD1 as a possible D gene (5 bases). Germline V gene lookup returns CDR1 SEHNR and CDR2 FQNEAQ (reference sequence). V shed 2 bases and J shed 3 bases, with 13 bases lying between them. CDR3 size: 15 residues. CDR3 nucleotide sequence: TGTGCCAGCAGCTTAATGACCCCGGGGGACACTGAAGCTTTCTTT. Amino acids: CASSLMTPGDTEAFF.

The chain carries TRBV29-1 and TRBJ2-2; D may be TRBD1 (6 bases). Germline V CDR1 and CDR2: SQVTM, ANQGSEA. The CDR3 is 13 residues long. Trimming cost V 4 bases and J 7 bases, with 13 bases left between them. The CDR3 DNA is TGCAGCGTTGGGTACAGGGCGAGCGGGGAGCTGTTTTTT. Amino acids: CSVGYRASGELFF.

This rearrangement joins TRBV5-6 to TRBJ2-2; D is unresolved. V lost 2 bases to trimming and J lost 8 bases, with 16 bases between them. The CDR3 sequence is 15 residues long. The germline CDR1 and CDR2 sequences are SGHDT and YYEEEE. The CDR3 DNA follows: TGTGCCAGCAGCTTTGGAGCGAAAGGCTTGGGGGAGCTGTTTTTT. Its protein product is CASSFGAKGLGELFF.

V is TRBV28 and J is TRBJ2-7, with TRBD2 as a possible D gene (6 bases). The CDR3 is 16 amino acids. Trimming cost V 3 bases and J 0 bases, with 15 bases left between them. Germline CDR1 is MDHEN and CDR2 is SYDVKM. CDR3: CASSFLLADPSYEQYF. DNA of the CDR3: TGTGCCAGCAGTTTCCTCTTAGCGGACCCCTCCTACGAGCAGTACTTC.

The chain joins TRBV24-1 to TRBJ2-1, with 9 positions matching TRBD2. V shed 6 bases, J shed 7 bases, and the junction held 15 bases outside the gene matches. This CDR3 is 17 amino acids long. CDR1 is KGHDR, CDR2 SFDVKD, per germline. This CDR3 is CATSSGAAGGRGNEQFF. The CDR3 coding sequence is TGTGCCACCAGTAGTGGAGCGGCGGGGGGGAGGGGGAATGAGCAGTTCTTC.

The chain joins TRBV7-8 to TRBJ2-7, with D unclear. V shed 1 base and J shed 8 bases, with 6 bases lying between them. The CDR3 covers 11 residues. Germline CDR1 and CDR2: SGHVS and FQNEAQ. The CDR3 DNA reads as TGTGCCAGCAGCTTAGGGAGTCAGCAGTACTTC. Translating it yields CASSLGSQQYF.

The chain uses TRBV19 and TRBJ2-7; 9 nucleotides align to TRBD2. The CDR3 loop spans 15 amino acids. Losses at the gene ends were 4 bases for V and 0 bases for J; bases not matched to a gene: 4. The germline CDR1 and CDR2 sequences are LNHDA and SQIVND (reference sequence). The DNA for the CDR3 is TGTGCCAGTAGTAAGGCGGGAGGGCTCTCCTACGAGCAGTACTTC. Protein: CASSKAGGLSYEQYF.

The CDR3 sequence is CASRRGIYGYTF. The CDR3 nucleotides are TGTGCCAGTCGACGGGGGATCTATGGCTACACCTTC. The chain is built from TRBV9 and TRBJ1-2; tentatively, D is TRBD1 (5 bases). Germline-derived CDR1 and CDR2 are SGDLS and YYNGEE. CDR3 length: 12 amino acids. V lost 8 bases, J lost 4 bases, and 12 bases lay in between.

The chain has TRBV6-1 and TRBJ2-3, with D perhaps matching TRBD1 (5 bases). The CDR3 runs 12 residues. Trimming took off 3 bases at V and 6 bases at J, with 7 bases between the two ends. Germline V gene sequence: CDR1 MNHNS, CDR2 SASEGT. The CDR3 DNA sequence: TGTGCCAGCAGTGACAGGGCTGATACGCAGTATTTT. It is translated as CASSDRADTQYF.

The sample holds one count of this clone. The chain combines TRBV4-1 with TRBJ1-3; 9 bases match TRBD1. V was pared by 6 bases and J by 3 bases, with 3 bases of the junction left unmatched. CDR1 is MGHRA and CDR2 is YSYEKL in the germline V gene. The CDR3 runs 14 residues. In DNA form, the CDR3 reads TGCGCCAGCAGAGACAGGGGGATTGGAAACACCATATATTTT. Translated: CASRDRGIGNTIYF.

The chain couples TRBV19 to TRBJ1-4; D is undetermined. Germline V gene sequence: CDR1 LNHDA, CDR2 SQIVND (reference sequence). Trimming removed 5 bases at V and 5 bases at J, with 15 bases between. The CDR3 length is 15 residues. The chain's CDR3 is CASSSRWSGNEKLFF. The CDR3 coding sequence is TGTGCCAGTAGTTCCCGTTGGAGTGGGAATGAAAAACTGTTTTTT.

This chain links TRBV6-2 or TRBV6-3 with TRBJ1-5; 7 bases are a match to TRBD1. Trimming removed 6 bases from V and 5 bases from J; junction bases left unmatched: 10. Germline assignment: CDR1 MNHEY and CDR2 SVGEGT. The length of the CDR3 is 15 residues. CDR3 coding DNA: TGTGCCAGCAGCACCGGGGACAGAGAAGATCAGCCCCAGCATTTT. It codes for CASSTGDREDQPQHF.

V gene TRBV7-8 combines with J gene TRBJ2-1, with 8 nucleotides matching TRBD1. Germline V lookup: CDR1 SGHVS, CDR2 FQNEAQ. V lost 5 bases and J lost 7; bases outside the gene matches: 10. The CDR3 has 15 amino acids. The CDR3 DNA reads TGTGCCAGCAGCCCGAGGACAGGGCTCGGAAATGAGCAGTTCTTC. Residues: CASSPRTGLGNEQFF.

This rearrangement joins TRBV10-1 to TRBJ2-2; 11 bases line up with TRBD2. The CDR3 spans 15 residues. The J segment lost 5 bases and the V segment lost 4 bases, leaving 3 bases of the junction unmatched. The germline gives CDR1 WNHNN, CDR2 SYGVQD (reference sequence). The CDR3 DNA is TGCGCCAGCAGTGCCGGGACTAGCGGTACCGGGGAGCTGTTTTTT. Translation gives CASSAGTSGTGELFF.